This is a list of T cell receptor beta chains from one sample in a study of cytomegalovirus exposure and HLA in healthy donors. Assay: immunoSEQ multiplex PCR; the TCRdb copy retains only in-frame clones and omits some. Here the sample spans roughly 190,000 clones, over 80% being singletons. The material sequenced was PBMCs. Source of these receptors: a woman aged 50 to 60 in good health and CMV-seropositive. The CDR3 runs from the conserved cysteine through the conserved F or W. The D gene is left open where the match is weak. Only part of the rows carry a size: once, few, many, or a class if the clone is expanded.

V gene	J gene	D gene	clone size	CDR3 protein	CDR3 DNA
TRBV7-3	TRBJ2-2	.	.	CASSPDLNTGELFF	TGTGCCAGCAGCCCCGACTTGAACACCGGGGAGCTGTTTTTT
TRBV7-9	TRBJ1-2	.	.	CSSSLGRAGYTF	TGTTCCAGCAGCTTAGGCAGGGCGGGCTACACCTTC
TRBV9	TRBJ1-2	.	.	CASSTGQLTYGYTF	TGTGCCAGCAGCACCGGACAGCTCACCTATGGCTACACCTTC
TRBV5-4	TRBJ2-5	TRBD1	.	CASSLPGQGETQYF	TGTGCCAGCAGCTTGCCGGGACAGGGAGAGACCCAGTACTTC
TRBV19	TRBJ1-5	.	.	CASSIDSPLPQHF	TGTGCCAGTAGTATTGACAGCCCATTGCCCCAGCATTTT
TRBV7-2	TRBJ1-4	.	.	CASSLGRGPNEKLFF	TGTGCCAGCAGCTTAGGAAGGGGTCCTAATGAAAAACTGTTTTTT
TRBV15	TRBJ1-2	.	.	CATSRDRLGTPYGYTF	TGTGCCACCAGCAGAGATAGATTAGGGACACCCTATGGCTACACCTTC
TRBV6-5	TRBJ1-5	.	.	CASRPTENSNQPQHF	TGTGCCAGCAGGCCTACAGAAAATAGCAATCAGCCCCAGCATTTT
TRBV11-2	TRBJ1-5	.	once	CASSLTDTNQPQHF	TGTGCCAGCAGCTTAACTGACACCAATCAGCCCCAGCATTTT
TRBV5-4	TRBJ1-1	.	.	CASSLGTDSEAFF	TGTGCCAGCAGCTTGGGGACAGACTCTGAAGCTTTCTTT
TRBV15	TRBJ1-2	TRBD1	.	CATSREYGTGGRGYTF	TGTGCCACCAGCAGAGAATATGGGACAGGGGGTCGGGGCTACACCTTC
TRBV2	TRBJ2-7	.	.	CASSLALASYEQYF	TGTGCCAGCAGTCTAGCTCTAGCCTCCTACGAGCAGTACTTC
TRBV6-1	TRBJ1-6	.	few	CASSERAGEGHSPLHF	TGTGCCAGCAGTGAAAGGGCAGGCGAGGGCCATTCACCCCTCCACTTT
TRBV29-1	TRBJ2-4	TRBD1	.	CSVVGRTGKGQNIQYF	TGCAGCGTTGTAGGGCGGACAGGGAAGGGGCAAAACATTCAGTACTTC
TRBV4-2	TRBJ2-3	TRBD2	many	CASSPTGTSGADTQYF	TGTGCCAGCAGCCCTACCGGGACTAGCGGGGCAGATACGCAGTATTTT
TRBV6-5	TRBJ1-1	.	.	CASSYSSIRTEAFF	TGTGCCAGCAGTTACTCGAGTATCCGGACAGAAGCTTTCTTT
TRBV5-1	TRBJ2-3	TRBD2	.	CASSLVTSGGPGDTQYF	TGCGCCAGCAGCTTGGTTACTAGCGGGGGGCCTGGAGATACGCAGTATTTT